This TCR beta chain is from a study of cytomegalovirus exposure and HLA in healthy donors. The wider study: The study's early data release held roughly 91 million unique TCRs from HLA-typed donors.

With 60 Vbeta and 13 Jbeta primers, the PCR was carried out. Profiling relied on immunoSEQ multiplex PCR, and the TCRdb table lists in-frame clones only, not all of them. This sample has around 150,000 clones, with about four fifths found just once. This CDR3 spans 24 amino acids. The germline V gene has CDR1 SGHRS and CDR2 YFSETQ. The V gene end was trimmed by 0 bases and the J gene end by 7 bases; junction bases not matched to a gene: 29. The rearrangement uses TRBV5-1 and TRBJ1-4; 11 nucleotides match TRBD1. What was sequenced was PBMCs. This sequence was found in a male donor in good health and CMV-seropositive. CDR3 in DNA: TGCGCCAGCAGCTTGGGGGACAGGGGGTTGCAACTAATGAAAAACTCGGGCCCGGGTGAAAAACTGTTTTTT. Its protein is CASSLGDRGLQLMKNSGPGEKLFF.